The rows below give T cell receptor beta chains drawn from one sample of a study of blood T cell repertoires in COVID-19. The repertoire was sequenced with immunoSEQ multiplex PCR; TCRdb's copy has only in-frame clones and lacks some. The sample yields more than 55,000 clones, 80% to 95% seen once. The sample consisted of peripheral blood. The receptor source for this set is a man in his forties or fifties with active COVID-19. CDR3s include the opening cysteine and the closing phenylalanine or tryptophan. Fields, in order: J gene, V gene, clone size, D gene, CDR3 DNA, CDR3 protein. D genes are given only for firm matches. Rows may omit the clone size; those that give it use once, few, many or a size class.

j_call: TRBJ2-5; v_call: TRBV3-1/TRBV3-2; clone_size: -; d_call: -; cdr3_nt: TGTGCCAGCAGCCAAGATAAGGGGCAGACCCAGTACTTC; cdr3_aa: CASSQDKGQTQYF
j_call: TRBJ1-6; v_call: TRBV2; clone_size: -; d_call: TRBD1; cdr3_nt: TGTGCCAGCAACTCGGGACAGAGAAATTCACCCCTCCACTTT; cdr3_aa: CASNSGQRNSPLHF
j_call: TRBJ1-5; v_call: TRBV28; clone_size: -; d_call: -; cdr3_nt: TGTGCCAGCAGTTTAATTGGTTTTTCCACGGGGGGCAATCAGCCCCAGCATTTT; cdr3_aa: CASSLIGFSTGGNQPQHF
j_call: TRBJ2-5; v_call: TRBV7-8; clone_size: -; d_call: -; cdr3_nt: TGTGCCAGCAGCCCGAGAACCCGGGAAGAGCGGGAGACCCAGTACTTC; cdr3_aa: CASSPRTREERETQYF
j_call: TRBJ1-1; v_call: TRBV20-1; clone_size: -; d_call: TRBD1; cdr3_nt: TGCAGTGCTGACAGGGGTGAAGCTTTCTTT; cdr3_aa: CSADRGEAFF
j_call: TRBJ2-7; v_call: TRBV5-4; clone_size: -; d_call: -; cdr3_nt: TGTGCCAGCAGCTTGGACAGGGCCGAGCAGTACTTC; cdr3_aa: CASSLDRAEQYF
j_call: TRBJ2-7; v_call: TRBV2; clone_size: -; d_call: TRBD1; cdr3_nt: TGTGCCAGCTTGGCCGGGACAGGGACCTACGAGCAGTACTTC; cdr3_aa: CASLAGTGTYEQYF
j_call: TRBJ2-1; v_call: TRBV4-2; clone_size: once; d_call: -; cdr3_nt: TGTGCCAGCAGCTCCTTCCCGGGAACCATGGTCAATGAGCAGTTCTTC; cdr3_aa: CASSSFPGTMVNEQFF
j_call: TRBJ1-6; v_call: TRBV5-1; clone_size: -; d_call: TRBD1; cdr3_nt: TGCGCCAGCAGCGAAGACAGGGACTCACCCCTCCACTTT; cdr3_aa: CASSEDRDSPLHF
j_call: TRBJ2-3; v_call: TRBV7-3; clone_size: -; d_call: -; cdr3_nt: TGTGCCAGCAGCTTAAATGCGGGAATCACAGATACGCAGTATTTT; cdr3_aa: CASSLNAGITDTQYF
j_call: TRBJ2-7; v_call: TRBV9; clone_size: -; d_call: -; cdr3_nt: TGTGCCAGCAGCGTAGAACCAAGCGGGCCCAACGAGCAGTACTTC; cdr3_aa: CASSVEPSGPNEQYF
j_call: TRBJ1-2; v_call: TRBV23-1; clone_size: -; d_call: -; cdr3_nt: TGCGCCAGCAGTCGCGCGGGTGGGGGGACGGATCATTGTCGTGGCTACACCTTC; cdr3_aa: CASSRAGGGTDHCRGYTF
j_call: TRBJ2-2; v_call: TRBV10-1; clone_size: -; d_call: -; cdr3_nt: TGCGCCAGCAGTCGAGCCTCGAGCACCGGGGAGCTGTTTTTT; cdr3_aa: CASSRASSTGELFF
j_call: TRBJ1-6; v_call: TRBV4-2; clone_size: once; d_call: -; cdr3_nt: TGTGCCAGCAGCCAAGTAGACAGGAGTTATAATTCACCCCTCCACTTT; cdr3_aa: CASSQVDRSYNSPLHF
j_call: TRBJ1-3; v_call: TRBV6-5; clone_size: -; d_call: -; cdr3_nt: TGTGCCAGCAGCTTCGGAGGGCCTGGAAACACCATATATTTT; cdr3_aa: CASSFGGPGNTIYF
j_call: TRBJ1-5; v_call: TRBV28; clone_size: -; d_call: -; cdr3_nt: TGTGCCAGCAGTTCCCTGACACGAATATCATCTCAGCCCCAGCATTTT; cdr3_aa: CASSSLTRISSQPQHF